The 13 T cell receptor beta chains below all came from one sample that was sequenced in a study of cytomegalovirus exposure and HLA in healthy donors. With 60 Vbeta and 13 Jbeta primers, the PCR was carried out. TCRdb's copy holds only in-frame clones and misses some; the assay was immunoSEQ multiplex PCR. The sample shows approximately 100,000 clones, roughly 70% of them seen only once. Sequencing was done on a sample of PBMCs. Every receptor here comes from a woman in her seventies in good health and CMV-seropositive.

The V and J genes are TRBV30 and TRBJ2-2; 8 bases match TRBD1. V shed 5 bases, J shed 4 bases, and the junction held 12 bases outside the gene matches. The CDR3 loop spans 16 amino acids. Germline values: CDR1 GTSNPN, CDR2 SVGIG (reference sequence). The DNA for the CDR3 is TGTGCCTGGCTTTGGTCGGGACAGGCGGCCACCGGGGAGCTGTTTTTT. It encodes CAWLWSGQAATGELFF.

This clone came up once. This chain connects TRBV6-6 to TRBJ2-7; 7 bases are a match to TRBD2. V shed 5 bases and J 2 bases; nucleotides not matched to a gene: 3. The CDR3 consists of 13 residues. Looked up from germline, CDR1 is MNHNY and CDR2 is SVGAGI (reference sequence). The DNA of the CDR3 is TGTGCCAGCAGTGACCTAGCGGCCTACGAGCAGTACTTC. Protein product: CASSDLAAYEQYF.

The genes are TRBV4-1 and TRBJ1-3; the D gene is possibly TRBD1 (5 bases). Looked up from germline, CDR1 is MGHRA and CDR2 is YSYEKL. The CDR3 consists of 16 residues. Trimming removed 4 bases from V and 0 bases from J, with 13 bases in between. CDR3 in DNA: TGCGCCAGCAGCCTACAAGACAGCCTCTCTGGAAACACCATATATTTT. Amino acids: CASSLQDSLSGNTIYF.

The chain employs TRBV6-6 and TRBJ2-5; weak D call: TRBD1 (6 bases). V lost 6 bases and J lost 5, with 13 bases in between. CDR1 is MNHNY, CDR2 SVGAGI, per germline (reference sequence). The CDR3 runs to 13 residues. The CDR3 loop is CASSLTGKETQYF. The CDR3 coding sequence is TGTGCCAGCAGCCTTACAGGGAAGGAGACCCAGTACTTC.

This clone was observed a few times. The chain couples TRBV7-6 to TRBJ2-7, with 16 bases matching TRBD2. V was pared by 3 bases and J by 6 bases, with 8 bases of the junction left unmatched. The CDR3 length is 17 residues. The germline CDR1 and CDR2 sequences are SGHVS and FNYEAQ. The CDR3 loop is CASSFPGLAGGPREQYF. In nucleotides, the CDR3 is TGTGCCAGCAGCTTCCCGGGACTAGCGGGGGGGCCGCGCGAGCAGTACTTC.

This clone was counted only a few times. The rearrangement links TRBV7-2 to TRBJ2-7; TRBD1 matches 9 bases. J was trimmed by 4 bases and V by 6 bases; bases with no gene match: 7. In germline, CDR1 is SGHTA, CDR2 FQGNSA. This CDR3 contains 14 residues. The chain's CDR3 is CASRSTGTGYEQYF. As DNA, the CDR3 is TGTGCCAGCAGATCAACCGGGACAGGGTACGAGCAGTACTTC.

The J gene is TRBJ1-2, the V gene TRBV30, with D possibly matching TRBD1 (5 bases). V lost 7 bases and J lost 4, with 16 bases in between. The germline V gene has CDR1 GTSNPN and CDR2 SVGIG (reference sequence). This CDR3 is built from 13 residues. The CDR3 loop reads CAYHRDRPYGYTF. CDR3 sequence (DNA): TGTGCCTACCACCGTGACAGACCCTATGGCTACACCTTC.

This clone has at least ten counts. The chain couples TRBV27 to TRBJ1-1; possible D gene TRBD1, 5 bases. Trimming shortened V by 5 bases and J by 3 bases, and 10 bases separated the two germline ends. The germline CDR1 and CDR2 sequences are MNHEY and SMNVEV (reference sequence). CDR3 length: 13 residues. The CDR3 DNA sequence: TGTGCCAGCAGTCCGGGGGGGTACACTGAAGCTTTCTTT. This translates into CASSPGGYTEAFF.

This clone was seen a few times. This chain connects TRBV5-1 to TRBJ2-2; D may be TRBD1 (6 bases). Deletions cut 3 bases from V and 4 bases from J, with 13 bases between. This CDR3 has 15 amino acids. Germline V lookup: CDR1 SGHRS, CDR2 YFSETQ. DNA of the CDR3: TGCGCCAGCAGCTCCCACCCACAGGGCACCGGGGAGCTGTTTTTT. This gives the protein CASSSHPQGTGELFF.

The rearrangement uses TRBV5-1 and TRBJ2-1, with a tentative D call TRBD2 (5 bases). Trimming shortened V by 4 bases and J by 3 bases, and 8 bases separated the two germline ends. CDR1 SGHRS and CDR2 YFSETQ come from the germline V gene. CDR3 length: 13 residues. DNA for the CDR3: TGCGCCAGCAGCCCGGGGTTCTACAATGAGCAGTTCTTC. Translated: CASSPGFYNEQFF.

V gene TRBV5-4 combines with J gene TRBJ2-7; D not certain. Per the germline V gene, CDR1 is SGHNT and CDR2 is YYREEE (reference sequence). Trimming removed 4 bases from V and 6 bases from J, with 17 bases in between. This CDR3 spans 14 amino acids. CDR3 DNA sequence: TGTGCCAGCAGCCCCGGTGACCCAGGTCTCGAGCAGTACTTC. It yields the protein CASSPGDPGLEQYF.

The chain couples TRBV7-9 to TRBJ1-2; possible D gene TRBD1, 6 bases. This CDR3 is built from 13 residues. The V and J ends lost 5 bases and 6 bases respectively, with 13 bases between them. From germline, CDR1 is SEHNR and CDR2 FQNEAQ (reference sequence). The CDR3 DNA follows: TGTGCCAGCAGCCAAGGGGGGGTTCATGGCTACACCTTC. This translates into CASSQGGVHGYTF.

This clone was counted between two and nine times. The V gene is TRBV15, the J gene TRBJ2-7, with 7 bases matching TRBD1. After removal of 3 bases from V and 3 bases from J, the junction contained 2 bases not matched to a gene. The CDR3 has 13 residues. The germline V gene has CDR1 LNHNV and CDR2 YYDKDF (reference sequence). CDR3 DNA sequence: TGTGCCACCAGCAGTGACAGGGACTACGAGCAGTACTTC. Translating gives CATSSDRDYEQYF.